The subject of this entry is one T cell receptor (beta chain). This entry comes from a study of control samples from healthy donors and cancer patients. Assay: immunoSEQ multiplex PCR; the TCRdb copy retains only in-frame clones and omits some. The sample shows some 7,000 clones, about four fifths of them seen only once. Trimming cost V 2 bases and J 1 base; bases outside gene matches: 0. CDR1 is MNHEY and CDR2 is SVGEGT in the germline V gene. The length of the CDR3 is 15 residues. The receptor was derived from a man aged 70 or older with lung cancer. Material: PBMCs. This rearrangement joins TRBV6-2 or TRBV6-3 to TRBJ2-3, with TRBD2 matching 10 bases. CDR3 in DNA: TGTGCCAGCAGTTACGGACTAGCGGGCACAGATACGCAGTATTTT. It yields the protein CASSYGLAGTDTQYF.